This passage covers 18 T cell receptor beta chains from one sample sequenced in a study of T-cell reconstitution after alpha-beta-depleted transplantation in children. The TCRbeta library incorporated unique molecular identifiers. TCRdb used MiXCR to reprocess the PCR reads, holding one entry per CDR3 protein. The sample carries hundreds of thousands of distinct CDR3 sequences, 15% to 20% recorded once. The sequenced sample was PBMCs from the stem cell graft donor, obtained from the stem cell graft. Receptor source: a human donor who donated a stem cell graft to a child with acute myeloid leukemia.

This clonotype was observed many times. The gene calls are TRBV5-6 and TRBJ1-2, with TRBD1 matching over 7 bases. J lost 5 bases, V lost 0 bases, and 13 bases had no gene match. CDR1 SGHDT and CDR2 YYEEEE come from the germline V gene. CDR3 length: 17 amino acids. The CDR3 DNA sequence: TGTGCCAGCAGCTTGGGTCCGGGGGACAGAAGTCCTTATGGCTACACCTTC. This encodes CASSLGPGDRSPYGYTF.

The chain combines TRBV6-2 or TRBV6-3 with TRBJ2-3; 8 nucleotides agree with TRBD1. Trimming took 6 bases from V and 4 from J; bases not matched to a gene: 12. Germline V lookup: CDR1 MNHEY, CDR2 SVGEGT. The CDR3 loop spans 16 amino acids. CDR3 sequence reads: CASRSIQGAMADTQYF. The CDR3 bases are TGTGCCAGCAGGTCCATTCAGGGGGCAATGGCAGATACGCAGTATTTT.

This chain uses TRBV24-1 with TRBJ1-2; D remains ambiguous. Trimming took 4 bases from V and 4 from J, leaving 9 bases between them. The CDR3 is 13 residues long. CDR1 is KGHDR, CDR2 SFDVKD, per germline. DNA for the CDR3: TGTGCCACCAGTGACGGTCGGGGCTATGGCTACACCTTC. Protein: CATSDGRGYGYTF.

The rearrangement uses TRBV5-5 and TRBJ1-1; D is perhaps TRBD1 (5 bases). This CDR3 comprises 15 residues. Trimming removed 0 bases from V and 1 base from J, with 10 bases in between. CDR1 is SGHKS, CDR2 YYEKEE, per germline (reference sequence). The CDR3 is CASSLERGSNTEAFF. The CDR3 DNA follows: TGTGCCAGCAGCTTGGAAAGGGGCTCGAACACTGAAGCTTTCTTT.

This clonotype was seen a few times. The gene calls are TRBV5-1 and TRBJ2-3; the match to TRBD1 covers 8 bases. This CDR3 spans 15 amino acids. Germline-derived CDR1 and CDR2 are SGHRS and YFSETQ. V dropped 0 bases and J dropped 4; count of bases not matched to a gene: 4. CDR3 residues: CASSLGGQGADTQYF. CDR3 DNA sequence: TGCGCCAGCAGCTTGGGAGGACAGGGTGCAGATACGCAGTATTTT.

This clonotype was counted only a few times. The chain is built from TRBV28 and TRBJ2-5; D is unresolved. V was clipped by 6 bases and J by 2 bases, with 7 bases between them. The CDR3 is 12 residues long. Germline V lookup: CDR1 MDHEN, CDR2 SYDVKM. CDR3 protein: CASREVQETQYF. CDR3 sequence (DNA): TGTGCCAGCAGGGAAGTTCAAGAGACCCAGTACTTC.

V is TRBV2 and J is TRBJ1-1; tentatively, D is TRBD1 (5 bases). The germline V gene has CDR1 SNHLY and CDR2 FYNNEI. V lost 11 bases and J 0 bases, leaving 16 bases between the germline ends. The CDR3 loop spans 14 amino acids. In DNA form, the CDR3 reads TGTGCCCTAAGCCCCACAGGTATGAACACTGAAGCTTTCTTT. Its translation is CALSPTGMNTEAFF.

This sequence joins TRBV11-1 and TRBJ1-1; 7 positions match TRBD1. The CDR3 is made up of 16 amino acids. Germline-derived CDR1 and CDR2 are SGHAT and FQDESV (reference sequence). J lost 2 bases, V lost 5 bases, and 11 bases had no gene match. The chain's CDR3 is CASSPGDSRKNTEAFF. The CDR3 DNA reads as TGTGCCAGCAGCCCTGGGGACAGCCGAAAAAACACTGAAGCTTTCTTT. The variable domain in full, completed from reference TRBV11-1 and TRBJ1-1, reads EAEVAQSPRYKITEKSQAVAFWCDPISGHATLYWYRQILGQGPELLVQFQDESVVDDSQLPKDRFSAERLKGVDSTLKIQPAELGDSAMYLCASSPGDSRKNTEAFFGQGTRLTVV.

The CDR3 coding sequence is TGTGCCAGCATCGGGCTGGGATCCTACGAGCAGTACGTC. This translates into CASIGLGSYEQYV. The chain uses TRBV6-1 and TRBJ2-7, with unresolved D. The germline V and J ends were trimmed by 7 bases and 1 base, with 11 bases remaining between them. The germline V gene encodes CDR1 MNHNS and CDR2 SASEGT. The CDR3 runs to 13 residues.

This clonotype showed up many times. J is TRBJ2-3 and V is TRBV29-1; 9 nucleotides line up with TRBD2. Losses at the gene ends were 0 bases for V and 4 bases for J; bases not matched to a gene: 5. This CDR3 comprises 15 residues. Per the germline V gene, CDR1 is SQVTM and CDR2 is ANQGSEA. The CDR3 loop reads CSVEESGGISDTQYF. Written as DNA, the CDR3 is TGCAGCGTTGAAGAAAGCGGGGGGATTTCAGATACGCAGTATTTT.

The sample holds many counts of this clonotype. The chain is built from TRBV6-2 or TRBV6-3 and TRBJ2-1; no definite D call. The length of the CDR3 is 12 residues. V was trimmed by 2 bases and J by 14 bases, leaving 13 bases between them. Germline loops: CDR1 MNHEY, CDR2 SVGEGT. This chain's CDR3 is CASSYRIGGEFF. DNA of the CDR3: TGTGCCAGCAGTTACAGGATTGGTGGGGAGTTCTTC.

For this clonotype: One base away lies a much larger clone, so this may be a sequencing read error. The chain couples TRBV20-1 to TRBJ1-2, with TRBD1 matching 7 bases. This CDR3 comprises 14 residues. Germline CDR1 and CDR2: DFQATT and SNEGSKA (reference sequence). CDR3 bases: TGCAGTGCTTTCGGGACAGACTCTAACTATGGCTACCCCTTC. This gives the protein CSAFGTDSNYGYPF.

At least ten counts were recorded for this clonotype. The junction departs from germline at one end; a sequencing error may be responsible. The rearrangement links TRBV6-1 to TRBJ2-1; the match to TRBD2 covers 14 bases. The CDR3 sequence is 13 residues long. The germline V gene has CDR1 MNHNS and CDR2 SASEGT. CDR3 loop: CASSLGLAGGPVF. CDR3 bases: TGTGCCAGCAGTCTCGGACTAGCGGGGGGCCCGGTCTTC.

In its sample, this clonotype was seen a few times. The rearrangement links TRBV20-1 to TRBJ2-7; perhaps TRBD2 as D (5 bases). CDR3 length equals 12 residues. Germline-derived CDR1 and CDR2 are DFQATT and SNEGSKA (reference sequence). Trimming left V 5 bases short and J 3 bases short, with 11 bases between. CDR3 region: CSAERDRYEQYF. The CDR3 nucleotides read TGCAGTGCTGAACGGGATCGCTACGAGCAGTACTTC.

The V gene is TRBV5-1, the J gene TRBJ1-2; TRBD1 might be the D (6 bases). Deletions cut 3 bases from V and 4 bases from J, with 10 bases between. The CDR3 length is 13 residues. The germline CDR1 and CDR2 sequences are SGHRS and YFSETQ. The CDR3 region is CASSSRDTYGYTF. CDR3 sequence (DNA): TGCGCCAGCAGCTCCCGGGACACCTATGGCTACACCTTC.

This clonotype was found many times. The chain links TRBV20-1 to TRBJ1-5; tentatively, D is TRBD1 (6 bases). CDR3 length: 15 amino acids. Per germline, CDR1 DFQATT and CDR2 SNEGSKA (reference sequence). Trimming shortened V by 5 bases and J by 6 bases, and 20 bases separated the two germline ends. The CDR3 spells CSASSPYRVGQPQHF. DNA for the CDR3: TGCAGTGCTTCATCCCCTTACAGGGTCGGTCAGCCCCAGCATTTT.

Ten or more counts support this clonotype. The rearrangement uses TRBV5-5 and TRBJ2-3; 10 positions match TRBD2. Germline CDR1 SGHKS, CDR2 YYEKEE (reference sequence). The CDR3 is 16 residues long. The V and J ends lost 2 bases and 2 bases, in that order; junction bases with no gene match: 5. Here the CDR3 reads CASSFASGGSTDTQYF. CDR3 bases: TGTGCCAGCAGCTTCGCTAGCGGGGGATCCACAGATACGCAGTATTTT.

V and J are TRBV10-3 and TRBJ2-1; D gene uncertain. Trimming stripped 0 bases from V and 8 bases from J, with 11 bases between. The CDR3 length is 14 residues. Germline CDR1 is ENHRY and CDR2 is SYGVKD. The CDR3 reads CAISESVGVDEQFF. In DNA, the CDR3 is TGTGCCATCAGTGAGTCAGTTGGCGTGGATGAGCAGTTCTTC.